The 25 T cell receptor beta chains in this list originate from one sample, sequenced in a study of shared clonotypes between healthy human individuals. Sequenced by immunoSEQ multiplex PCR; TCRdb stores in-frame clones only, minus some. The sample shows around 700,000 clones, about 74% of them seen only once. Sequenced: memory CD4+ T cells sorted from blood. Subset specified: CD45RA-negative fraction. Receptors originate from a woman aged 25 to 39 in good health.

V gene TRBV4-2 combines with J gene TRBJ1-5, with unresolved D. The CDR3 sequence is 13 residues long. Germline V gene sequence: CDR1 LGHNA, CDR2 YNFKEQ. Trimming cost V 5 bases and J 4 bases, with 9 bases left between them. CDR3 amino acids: CASSSQQNQPQHF. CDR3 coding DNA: TGTGCCAGCAGCTCTCAGCAAAATCAGCCCCAGCATTTT.

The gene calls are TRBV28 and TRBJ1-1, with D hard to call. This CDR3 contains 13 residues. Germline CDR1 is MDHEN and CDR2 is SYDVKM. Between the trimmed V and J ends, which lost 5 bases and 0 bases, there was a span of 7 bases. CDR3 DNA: TGTGCCAGCAGTGTTACGGTGAACACTGAAGCTTTCTTT. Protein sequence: CASSVTVNTEAFF.

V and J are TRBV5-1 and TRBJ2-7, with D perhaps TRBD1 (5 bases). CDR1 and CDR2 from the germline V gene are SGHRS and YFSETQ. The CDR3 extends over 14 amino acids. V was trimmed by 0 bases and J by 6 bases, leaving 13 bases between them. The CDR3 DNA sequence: TGCGCCAGCAGCTTGGGGACACAGGCCCTCGAGCAGTACTTC. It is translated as CASSLGTQALEQYF.

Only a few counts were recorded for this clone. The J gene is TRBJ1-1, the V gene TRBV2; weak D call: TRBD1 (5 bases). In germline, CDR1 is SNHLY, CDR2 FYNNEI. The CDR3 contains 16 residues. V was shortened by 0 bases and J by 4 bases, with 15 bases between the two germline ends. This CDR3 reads CASSEALRGLSTEAFF. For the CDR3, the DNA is TGTGCCAGCAGTGAAGCGCTTCGGGGGTTAAGCACTGAAGCTTTCTTT.

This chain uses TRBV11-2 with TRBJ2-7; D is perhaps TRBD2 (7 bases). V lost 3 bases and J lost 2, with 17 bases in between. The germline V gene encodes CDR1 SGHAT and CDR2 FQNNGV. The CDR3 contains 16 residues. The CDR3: CASSFGGAGTTYEQYF. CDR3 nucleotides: TGTGCCAGCAGCTTTGGGGGGGCAGGTACGACCTACGAGCAGTACTTC.

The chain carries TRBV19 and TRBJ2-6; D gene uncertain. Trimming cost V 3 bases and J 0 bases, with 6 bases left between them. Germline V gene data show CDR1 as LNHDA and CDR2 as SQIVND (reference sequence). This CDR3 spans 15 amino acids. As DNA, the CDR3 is TGTGCCAGTAGTATCCTGTACTCTGGGGCCAACGTCCTGACTTTC. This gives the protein CASSILYSGANVLTF.

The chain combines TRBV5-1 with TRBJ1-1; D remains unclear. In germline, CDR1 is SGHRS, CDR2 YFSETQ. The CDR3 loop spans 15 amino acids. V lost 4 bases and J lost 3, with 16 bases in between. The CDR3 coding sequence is TGCGCCAGCAGCCCTTACGGTACCAAGGACACTGAAGCTTTCTTT. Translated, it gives CASSPYGTKDTEAFF.

The CDR3 loop reads CASSGKTSSAYEQYF. The DNA of the CDR3 is TGTGCCAGCAGTGGGAAGACTAGCTCCGCTTACGAGCAGTACTTC. V usage is TRBV25-1 and J usage is TRBJ2-7; 7 positions match TRBD2. This CDR3 spans 15 amino acids. Per the germline V gene, CDR1 is MGHDK and CDR2 is SYGVNS. The J segment lost 4 bases and the V segment lost 4 bases, leaving 10 bases of the junction unmatched.

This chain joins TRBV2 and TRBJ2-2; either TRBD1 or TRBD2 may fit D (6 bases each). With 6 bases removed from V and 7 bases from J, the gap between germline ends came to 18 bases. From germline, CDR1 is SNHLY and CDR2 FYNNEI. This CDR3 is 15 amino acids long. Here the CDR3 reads CASRAHREVVGELFF. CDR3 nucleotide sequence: TGTGCCAGCAGGGCCCACAGGGAGGTGGTCGGGGAGCTGTTTTTT.

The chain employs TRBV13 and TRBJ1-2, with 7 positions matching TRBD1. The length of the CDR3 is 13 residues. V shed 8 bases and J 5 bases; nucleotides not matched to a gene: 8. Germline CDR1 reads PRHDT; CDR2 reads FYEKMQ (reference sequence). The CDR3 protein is CASRRQGRYGYTF. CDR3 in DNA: TGTGCCAGCCGTCGACAGGGTCGGTATGGCTACACCTTC.

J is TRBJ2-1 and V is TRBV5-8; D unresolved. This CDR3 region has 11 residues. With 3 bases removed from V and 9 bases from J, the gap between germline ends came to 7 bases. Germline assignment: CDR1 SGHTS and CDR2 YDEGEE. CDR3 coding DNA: TGTGCCAGCAGCTCTTCAAGTGAGCAGTTCTTC. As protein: CASSSSSEQFF.

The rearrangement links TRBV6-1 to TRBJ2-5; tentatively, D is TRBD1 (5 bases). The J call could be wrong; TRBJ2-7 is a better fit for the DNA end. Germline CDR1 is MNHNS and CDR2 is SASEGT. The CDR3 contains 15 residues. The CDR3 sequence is CASREQDGTPYEQYF. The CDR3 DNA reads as TGTGCCAGCAGGGAACAGGACGGCACCCCCTACGAGCAGTACTTC.

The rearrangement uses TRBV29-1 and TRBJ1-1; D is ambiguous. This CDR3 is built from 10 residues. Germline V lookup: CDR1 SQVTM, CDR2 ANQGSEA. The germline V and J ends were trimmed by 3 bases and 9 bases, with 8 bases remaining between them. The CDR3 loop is CSVERRQAFF. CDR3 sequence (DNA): TGCAGCGTTGAGAGGAGACAAGCTTTCTTT.

The CDR3 coding sequence is TGCGCCAGCAGCTTAGTGACTAGCGGAACCTACGAGCAGTACTTC. The encoded protein is CASSLVTSGTYEQYF. The V call is TRBV5-1, the J call TRBJ2-7, with TRBD2 matching 9 bases. Germline V gene lookup returns CDR1 SGHRS and CDR2 YFSETQ. Trimming at V came to 2 bases and at J to 2 bases, leaving 5 bases not matched to a gene. The CDR3 has 15 residues. Filled out from reference TRBV5-1 and TRBJ2-7, the complete variable domain reads KAGVTQTPRYLIKTRGQQVTLSCSPISGHRSVSWYQQTPGQGLQFLFEYFSETQRNKGNFPGRFSGRQFSNSRSEMNVSTLELGDSALYLCASSLVTSGTYEQYFGPGTRLTVT.

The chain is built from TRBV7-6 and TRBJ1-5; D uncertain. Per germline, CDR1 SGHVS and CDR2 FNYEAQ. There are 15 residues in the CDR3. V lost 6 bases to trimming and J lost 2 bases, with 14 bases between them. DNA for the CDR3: TGTGCCAGCAGTTCCGAAATGGGAGGCAATCAGCCCCAGCATTTT. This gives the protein CASSSEMGGNQPQHF.

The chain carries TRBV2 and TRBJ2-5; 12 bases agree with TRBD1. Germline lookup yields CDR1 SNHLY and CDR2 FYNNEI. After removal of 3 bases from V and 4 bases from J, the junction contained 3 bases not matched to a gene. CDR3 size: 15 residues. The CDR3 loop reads CASSDQGQGAETQYF. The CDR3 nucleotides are TGTGCCAGCAGTGACCAGGGACAGGGGGCAGAGACCCAGTACTTC.

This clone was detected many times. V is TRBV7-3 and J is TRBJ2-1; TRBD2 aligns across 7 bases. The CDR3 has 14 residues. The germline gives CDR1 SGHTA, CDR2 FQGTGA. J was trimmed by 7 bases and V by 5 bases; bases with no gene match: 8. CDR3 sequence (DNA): TGTGCCAGCAGCCCCGGACTAGTTGTTAATGAGCAGTTCTTC. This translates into CASSPGLVVNEQFF.

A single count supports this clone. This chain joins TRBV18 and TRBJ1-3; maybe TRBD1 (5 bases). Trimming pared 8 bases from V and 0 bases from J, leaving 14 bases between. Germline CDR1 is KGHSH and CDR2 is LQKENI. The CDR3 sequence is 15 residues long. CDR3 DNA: TGTGCCAGCGGGACCTATCAGAGCTCTGGAAACACCATATATTTT. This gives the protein CASGTYQSSGNTIYF.

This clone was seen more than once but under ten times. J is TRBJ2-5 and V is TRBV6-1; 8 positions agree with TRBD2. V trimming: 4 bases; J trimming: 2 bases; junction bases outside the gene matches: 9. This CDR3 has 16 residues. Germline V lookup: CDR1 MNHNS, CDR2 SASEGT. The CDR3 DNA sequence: TGTGCCAGCAGTGGCCTTCTAGCGGGTGAACAAGAGACCCAGTACTTC. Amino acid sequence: CASSGLLAGEQETQYF.

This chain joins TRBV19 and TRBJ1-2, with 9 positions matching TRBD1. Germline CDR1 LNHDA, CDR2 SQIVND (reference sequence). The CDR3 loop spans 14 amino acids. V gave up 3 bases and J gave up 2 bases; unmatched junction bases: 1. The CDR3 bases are TGTGCCAGTAGTATGGACAGGGGCAACTATGGCTACACCTTC. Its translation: CASSMDRGNYGYTF.

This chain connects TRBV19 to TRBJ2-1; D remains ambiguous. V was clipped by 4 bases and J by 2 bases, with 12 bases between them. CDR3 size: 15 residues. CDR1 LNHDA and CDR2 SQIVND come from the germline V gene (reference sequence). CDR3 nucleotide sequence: TGTGCCAGTAGTACTCGTCTTGCCCCCTACAATGAGCAGTTCTTC. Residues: CASSTRLAPYNEQFF. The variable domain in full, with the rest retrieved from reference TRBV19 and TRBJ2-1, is DGGITQSPKYLFRKEGQNVTLSCEQNLNHDAMYWYRQDPGQGLRLIYYSQIVNDFQKGDIAEGYSVSREKKESFPLTVTSAQKNPTAFYLCASSTRLAPYNEQFFGPGTRLTVL.

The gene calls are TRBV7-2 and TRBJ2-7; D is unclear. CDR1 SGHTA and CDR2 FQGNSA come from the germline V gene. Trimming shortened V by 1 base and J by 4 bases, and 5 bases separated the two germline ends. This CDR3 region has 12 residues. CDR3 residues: CASSLGQYEQYF. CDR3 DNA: TGTGCCAGCAGCTTAGGTCAGTACGAGCAGTACTTC.

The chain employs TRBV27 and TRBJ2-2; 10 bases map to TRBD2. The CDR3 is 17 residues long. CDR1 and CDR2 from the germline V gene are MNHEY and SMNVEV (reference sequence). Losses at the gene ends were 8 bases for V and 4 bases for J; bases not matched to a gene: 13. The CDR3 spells CASPLWASGSPTGELFF. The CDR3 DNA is TGTGCCAGCCCCTTATGGGCTAGCGGGAGTCCCACCGGGGAGCTGTTTTTT.

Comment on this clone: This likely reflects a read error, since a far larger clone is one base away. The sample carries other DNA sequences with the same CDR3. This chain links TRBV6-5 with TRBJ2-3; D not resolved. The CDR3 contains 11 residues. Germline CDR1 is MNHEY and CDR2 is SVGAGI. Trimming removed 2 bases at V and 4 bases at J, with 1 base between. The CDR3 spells CASSYADTQYF. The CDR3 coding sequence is TGTGCCAGCAGTTACGCAGATACGCAGTATTTT.

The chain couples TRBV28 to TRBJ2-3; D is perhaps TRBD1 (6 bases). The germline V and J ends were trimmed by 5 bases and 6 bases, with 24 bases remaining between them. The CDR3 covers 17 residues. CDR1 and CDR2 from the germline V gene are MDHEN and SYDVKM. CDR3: CASSPPPSYRRGDTQYF. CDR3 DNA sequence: TGTGCCAGCAGTCCTCCCCCCAGCTACCGAAGGGGGGATACGCAGTATTTT.